The 11 T cell receptor beta chains presented below share a single source sample, sequenced in a study of identical twins. MiXCR was run by TCRdb on the 5' RACE reads, yielding one entry per CDR3 protein. The sample contains approximately 890,000 distinct CDR3 sequences, over 9% of which appear only once. Separately, the same data were catalogued under a study of yellow fever vaccine responses in identical twins.

The sample comprised PBMCs. The receptors derive from a woman aged 18 to 35 in good health.

The table lists this clonotype with a few counts. V and J are TRBV27 and TRBJ2-1; 8 bases fit TRBD2. Germline CDR1 and CDR2: MNHEY and SMNVEV (reference sequence). This CDR3 is built from 16 residues. Germline trimming cut 7 bases from V and 1 base from J; bases unmatched to any gene: 9. The CDR3 DNA follows: TGTGCCAGCATGTCACGGGGGGGCCGATCCTACAATGAGCAGTTCTTC. Protein: CASMSRGGRSYNEQFF.

This clonotype was counted a few times. The chain recombines TRBV10-3 with TRBJ2-1; 10 positions match TRBD1. Germline trimming cut 8 bases from V and 4 bases from J; bases unmatched to any gene: 5. Germline V gives CDR1 ENHRY, CDR2 SYGVKD. This CDR3 contains 14 residues. The CDR3 coding sequence is TGTGCCATCGGGGGACAGGGGATATACAATGAGCAGTTCTTC. This gives the protein CAIGGQGIYNEQFF.

This clonotype appeared a few times. This rearrangement joins TRBV7-8 to TRBJ2-5, with TRBD1 matching 7 bases. The CDR3 has 16 amino acids. Germline-derived CDR1 and CDR2 are SGHVS and FQNEAQ. V lost 1 base and J lost 5; bases outside the gene matches: 10. CDR3: CASSLGWQGVYETQYF. CDR3 coding DNA: TGTGCCAGCAGCTTAGGGTGGCAGGGGGTTTACGAGACCCAGTACTTC.

The rearrangement uses TRBV29-1 and TRBJ2-1; no definite D call. V lost 6 bases, J lost 7 bases, and 13 bases lay in between. CDR1 and CDR2 from the germline V gene are SQVTM and ANQGSEA. The CDR3 length is 12 residues. The CDR3 reads CSVIFGANEQFF. Here the CDR3 DNA reads TGCAGCGTCATATTCGGTGCGAATGAGCAGTTCTTC.

This clonotype was found many times. V usage is TRBV4-1 and J usage is TRBJ2-3; possibly TRBD1 for D (6 bases). The CDR3 extends over 17 amino acids. Germline V lookup: CDR1 MGHRA, CDR2 YSYEKL. V lost 4 bases, J lost 3 bases, and 20 bases lay in between. The CDR3, as DNA: TGCGCCAGCAGCCCGGACCGGGACACAACAGGGACAGATACGCAGTATTTT. As protein: CASSPDRDTTGTDTQYF.

This clonotype was found a few times. This sequence joins TRBV5-1 and TRBJ2-1; TRBD1 aligns across 8 bases. Looked up from germline, CDR1 is SGHRS and CDR2 is YFSETQ. V dropped 4 bases and J dropped 5; count of bases not matched to a gene: 11. The CDR3 is made up of 16 amino acids. CDR3 in DNA: TGCGCCAGCAGCCTAACAGGGGGAAATAAGAACAATGAGCAGTTCTTC. Translating gives CASSLTGGNKNNEQFF.

This clonotype has just a few counts. The chain couples TRBV11-1 to TRBJ2-2; TRBD2 agrees at 9 bases. This CDR3 contains 18 residues. CDR1 SGHAT and CDR2 FQDESV come from the germline V gene (reference sequence). With V trimmed by 5 bases and J by 5 bases, 15 bases remained unmatched. The CDR3 protein is CASSAPRGAGGNTGELFF. As DNA, the CDR3 is TGTGCCAGCAGCGCCCCCAGAGGAGCGGGAGGAAATACCGGGGAGCTGTTTTTT.

The chain carries TRBV3-1 and TRBJ1-1; D uncertain. CDR3 length: 14 amino acids. V was shortened by 1 base and J by 4 bases, with 10 bases between the two germline ends. CDR1 is LGHDT, CDR2 YNNKEL, per germline (reference sequence). This CDR3 is CASSQGRAVTEAFF. The CDR3 DNA reads as TGTGCCAGCAGCCAAGGGAGGGCGGTCACTGAAGCTTTCTTT.

This clonotype was counted ten times or more. The chain uses TRBV4-2 and TRBJ2-2, with 7 bases fitting TRBD2. This CDR3 comprises 15 residues. Germline V lookup: CDR1 LGHNA, CDR2 YNFKEQ. The V segment lost 3 bases and the J segment 2 bases; nucleotides outside the gene matches: 3. DNA of the CDR3: TGTGCCAGCAGCCAGAGGGACTATAACACCGGGGAGCTGTTTTTT. Amino acid sequence: CASSQRDYNTGELFF.

This clonotype has ten or more counts. This rearrangement joins TRBV12-3 or TRBV12-4 to TRBJ1-6; D unresolved. Trimming cost V 0 bases and J 9 bases, with 6 bases left between them. The CDR3 is made up of 13 amino acids. CDR3 residues: CASSLAAASPLHF. DNA for the CDR3: TGTGCCAGCAGTTTAGCCGCGGCTTCACCCCTCCACTTT.

This clonotype was counted only a few times. This rearrangement joins TRBV4-2 to TRBJ2-3; D not certain. The germline CDR1 and CDR2 sequences are LGHNA and YNFKEQ. Deletions cut 4 bases from V and 0 bases from J, with 17 bases between. This CDR3 is 17 amino acids long. The CDR3 here is CASSPRLLPGSTDTQYF. CDR3 sequence (DNA): TGTGCCAGCAGCCCCAGACTCCTGCCTGGGAGCACAGATACGCAGTATTTT.